The next 11 T cell receptor beta chains were all read from a single sample in a study of T cell clusters in autoimmune cytopenias. TRB was amplified from approximately 250 ng of peripheral blood genomic DNA per sample. TRB was amplified by touch-down multiplex PCR, primer pools A and B combined. After re-calling the multiplex PCR reads, TCRdb lists one entry per CDR3 protein, DNA absent. The table lists about 6,300 distinct CDR3 sequences. A further study also used this sample, focusing on T cell repertoires in aging, cancer and after chemotherapy.

Sequenced input: peripheral blood. All receptors derive from a human donor in good health.

The rearrangement uses TRBV7-9 and TRBJ1-2; the D gene TCRdb calls, TRBD1, cannot be checked with no DNA. The CDR3 is made up of 14 amino acids. Germline loops: CDR1 SEHNR, CDR2 FQNEAQ (reference sequence). CDR3 residues: CASSLPDRGFGYTF. Variable domain in full (rest from reference TRBV7-9 and TRBJ1-2): DTGVSQNPRHKITKRGQNVTFRCDPISEHNRLYWYRQTLGQGPEFLTYFQNEAQLEKSRLLSDRFSAERPKGSFSTLEIQRTEQGDSAMYLCASSLPDRGFGYTFGSGTRLTVV.

This clonotype shows up as medium-sized by frequency. The V and J genes are TRBV6-6 and TRBJ2-1. Germline V gives CDR1 MNHNY, CDR2 SVGAGI (reference sequence). This CDR3 comprises 14 residues. CDR3 loop: CASSYRDFYNEQFF.

This clonotype is deemed medium-sized by its frequency. The chain links TRBV6-5 to TRBJ2-7. Germline V lookup: CDR1 MNHEY, CDR2 SVGAGI. The CDR3 totals 14 residues. The CDR3 region is CASSYGSARYEQYF.

The CDR3 sequence: CASSPNYGYTF. The genes are TRBV19 and TRBJ1-2. The CDR3 has 11 residues. Germline V gives CDR1 LNHDA, CDR2 SQIVND (reference sequence). The full variable domain, rest sourced from reference TRBV19 and TRBJ1-2, is DGGITQSPKYLFRKEGQNVTLSCEQNLNHDAMYWYRQDPGQGLRLIYYSQIVNDFQKGDIAEGYSVSREKKESFPLTVTSAQKNPTAFYLCASSPNYGYTFGSGTRLTVV.

This clonotype ranks as medium-sized in terms of frequency. The chain employs TRBV19 and TRBJ1-5; without DNA, the TCRdb call of TRBD1 cannot be checked. The CDR3 runs 19 residues. Germline assignment: CDR1 LNHDA and CDR2 SQIVND (reference sequence). CDR3: CASSILGTGGAGSNQPQHF.

According to its frequency, this clonotype is medium-sized (0.01 to 0.1%). V is TRBV5-6 and J is TRBJ2-2. Germline V CDR1 and CDR2: SGHDT, YYEEEE. The CDR3 runs 14 residues. The CDR3 loop reads CASSFETHTGELFF.

The chain is built from TRBV11-3 and TRBJ2-3; TCRdb reports TRBD1, a call that lacks DNA to check it against. The length of the CDR3 is 15 residues. Looked up from germline, CDR1 is SGHNT and CDR2 is YENEEA. The CDR3 sequence: CASSNGTRSTDTQYF.

The chain carries TRBV5-1 and TRBJ2-2; absent DNA, TCRdb's TRBD1 call cannot be checked. This CDR3 spans 15 amino acids. Germline lookup yields CDR1 SGHRS and CDR2 YFSETQ. The CDR3 here is CASSLGTANTGELFF.

This sequence joins TRBV29-1 and TRBJ2-3; absent DNA, TCRdb's TRBD2 call cannot be checked. The germline V gene encodes CDR1 SQVTM and CDR2 ANQGSEA. This CDR3 has 15 amino acids. CDR3 amino acids: CSVETSGGPADTQYF.

V and J are TRBV6-1 and TRBJ1-6; the D call of TRBD1 rests on TCRdb alone, since no DNA is present to check it. Germline V gene data show CDR1 as MNHNS and CDR2 as SASEGT. The CDR3 spans 17 residues. Here the CDR3 reads CASNLMGGRAGNSPLHF.

The V call is TRBV15, the J call TRBJ1-5; TCRdb selects TRBD1, and the lack of DNA leaves this call unchecked. Germline V CDR1 and CDR2: LNHNV, YYDKDF (reference sequence). CDR3 length: 14 amino acids. Here the CDR3 reads CATSRESGARPQHF.